Listed below are T cell receptor beta chains from one sample, sequenced in a study of vaccination and CD4 T cells after COVID-19. Via MiXCR, TCRdb re-called the PCR reads, giving one row per CDR3 protein. Of 5,800 or so distinct CDR3 sequences in the sample, more than 60% were seen once. Antigens for these TCRs are unknown. What was sequenced was CD4+ T cells from blood, cultured in vitro. The receptor set was obtained from a human donor who had recovered from COVID-19. The conserved cysteine and the conserved F or W are not part of the CDR3 here. Clone size is shown for a subset of rows, as once, few, many or a class of expanded clone.

clone_size cdr3_length j_call v_call cdr3_aa
few 13 TRBJ2-7 TRBV2 ASSGGLAGGQEQY
NA 13 TRBJ1-1 TRBV6-5 ASSYQTTVNTEAF
NA 15 TRBJ2-5 TRBV11-2 ASSLESGAGGQETQY
NA 12 TRBJ1-2 TRBV4-3 ASSHLTGNYGYT
NA 11 TRBJ1-1 TRBV20-1 SATRQVNTEAF
NA 11 TRBJ1-2 TRBV6-2/TRBV6-3 ASSTTALHGYT
medium-sized 11 TRBJ2-3 TRBV25-1 ASSDRDRGPQY
once 13 TRBJ1-2 TRBV20-1 SASLFGRAYYGYT
NA 14 TRBJ2-7 TRBV5-5 ASSLVPTGGPYEQY
once 11 TRBJ1-1 TRBV5-1 ASKRSPNTEAF
NA 13 TRBJ1-2 TRBV6-5 ASSFHPIPNYGYT
NA 11 TRBJ1-1 TRBV7-9 ASSSQGGTEAF
few 12 TRBJ1-1 TRBV7-9 ASSQGVGGTEAF
NA 14 TRBJ1-2 TRBV28 ASILGAAGGASGYT
NA 11 TRBJ1-2 TRBV20-1 SATKGQNYGYT
NA 11 TRBJ2-3 TRBV20-1 SARASSTDTQY
once 12 TRBJ1-5 TRBV19 ASSMWASNQPQH
NA 16 TRBJ1-1 TRBV7-2 ASSLKATGRKLNTEAF
NA 15 TRBJ2-7 TRBV7-2 ASSPPRAASGLYEQY
NA 13 TRBJ1-3 TRBV20-1 SASGRLPSGNTIY
NA 14 TRBJ2-1 TRBV11-3 ASSWEGTGSDNEQF
NA 9 TRBJ2-5 TRBV27 ASSLYGTQY
medium-sized 13 TRBJ1-2 TRBV2 ASSEHADRESGYT
few 14 TRBJ1-2 TRBV20-1 SARDGQVPSNYGYT
NA 12 TRBJ1-6 TRBV7-9 ASSLEQYNSPLH
few 10 TRBJ1-1 TRBV30 AWSVLNTEAF
NA 12 TRBJ1-6 TRBV7-6 ASSLAGEGSPLH
NA 16 TRBJ1-5 TRBV6-5 ASSYSERVSYSNQPQH
NA 12 TRBJ2-2 TRBV10-3 AISGGGLTGELF
NA 14 TRBJ1-2 TRBV2 ASSAEGASPTYGYT
NA 13 TRBJ1-1 TRBV6-1 ASSEHGPFNTEAF
NA 13 TRBJ2-2 TRBV7-9 ASSTRQGWSGELF
few 12 TRBJ1-5 TRBV7-9 ASSLTGLYQPQH
NA 11 TRBJ2-5 TRBV24-1 ATGRANQETQY
NA 13 TRBJ2-7 TRBV6-4 ASTPDRGPHYEQY
large 8 TRBJ1-2 TRBV20-1 SASRQGVT
NA 11 TRBJ1-1 TRBV7-8 ASSFYDGTEAF
NA 12 TRBJ2-3 TRBV15 ATSRERGTDTQY
NA 13 TRBJ1-6 TRBV6-5 ASSYVGGGDSPLH
NA 11 TRBJ2-7 TRBV10-3 AISGTGSYEQY
few 11 TRBJ1-3 TRBV20-1 SARDSSGNTIY
NA 10 TRBJ1-1 TRBV19 ASSGGGTEAF
NA 14 TRBJ1-5 TRBV20-1 SASRGGAFNNQPQH
NA 13 TRBJ1-2 TRBV20-1 SATRDRGLTFGYT
NA 15 TRBJ2-1 TRBV7-2 ASSQRLPASSYNEQF
NA 12 TRBJ2-1 TRBV12-3/TRBV12-4 ASSLSGGAREQF
NA 12 TRBJ2-5 TRBV7-6 ASSLTRTGGTQY
once 10 TRBJ1-2 TRBV2 ARTGTGALYT
NA 15 TRBJ2-5 TRBV5-6 ASSIRARTGGLETQY
few 13 TRBJ1-6 TRBV19 ASSIVWDRNSPLH
NA 9 TRBJ2-7 TRBV7-3 ASSNGGEQY
few 13 TRBJ1-5 TRBV27 ASSARGFADQPQH
once 14 TRBJ1-5 TRBV20-1 SASDLPLGPGQPQH